These 22 T cell receptor beta chains share one sample of origin, sequenced in a study of T cells after yellow fever vaccination. TCRdb itself ran the 5' RACE reads through MiXCR, one entry per CDR3 protein. The data show a few hundred thousand distinct CDR3 sequences, about 3.7% seen once. The sequencing used PBMCs, collected 15 days after the yellow fever booster vaccination. The receptors come from a man younger than 35 who received the YFV17D yellow fever vaccine.

This clonotype showed up many times. The rearrangement joins TRBV7-2 to TRBJ2-3; D is undetermined. Looked up from germline, CDR1 is SGHTA and CDR2 is FQGNSA. CDR3 length equals 13 residues. The V end was cut by 4 bases, the J end by 1 base, with 6 bases between. The DNA for the CDR3 is TGTGCCAGCAGCTCGTTCGGCACAGATACGCAGTATTTT. Protein product: CASSSFGTDTQYF.

This clonotype was detected ten times or more. The chain has TRBV7-3 and TRBJ2-3; D is perhaps TRBD1 (6 bases). The CDR3 contains 14 residues. Trimming removed 3 bases from V and 3 bases from J, with 10 bases in between. The germline CDR1 and CDR2 sequences are SGHTA and FQGTGA. The CDR3 DNA reads as TGTGCCAGCAGCTTTGGGGGCTTGACAGATACGCAGTATTTT. Its protein product is CASSFGGLTDTQYF.

A note on this clonotype: One base away lies a much larger clone, so this may be a sequencing read error. The chain links TRBV20-1 to TRBJ1-4; a possible D gene is TRBD1 (6 bases). Germline V lookup: CDR1 DFQATT, CDR2 SNEGSKA (reference sequence). With 3 bases removed from V and 8 bases from J, the gap between germline ends came to 19 bases. The CDR3 has 15 residues. The CDR3 DNA is TGCAGTGCTAGTGCCGGACAGACCGGGCACGAAAAACTGTTTTTT. Protein: CSASAGQTGHEKLFF.

In its sample, this clonotype was seen many times. The chain has TRBV5-1 and TRBJ2-3; no clear D. This CDR3 is built from 14 residues. The V gene's germline CDR1 is SGHRS and CDR2 YFSETQ. V lost 2 bases, J lost 4 bases, and 11 bases lay in between. CDR3 sequence (DNA): TGCGCCAGCAGCTTCCTGGGGAACGCAGATACGCAGTATTTT. Translating it yields CASSFLGNADTQYF. The full variable domain, rest sourced from reference TRBV5-1 and TRBJ2-3, is KAGVTQTPRYLIKTRGQQVTLSCSPISGHRSVSWYQQTPGQGLQFLFEYFSETQRNKGNFPGRFSGRQFSNSRSEMNVSTLELGDSALYLCASSFLGNADTQYFGPGTRLTVL.

This clonotype was seen many times. The genes are TRBV4-3 and TRBJ2-3; unclear D gene. The ends were cut back, 0 bases at V and 10 bases at J, with 14 bases in the middle. Germline CDR1 and CDR2: LGHNA and YSLEER. This CDR3 contains 14 residues. The CDR3: CASSQDPGFRAQYF. The CDR3 region has the DNA TGCGCCAGCAGCCAAGATCCCGGGTTTAGGGCGCAGTATTTT.

Ten or more counts support this clonotype. The chain joins TRBV6-5 to TRBJ2-5, with 10 bases matching TRBD1. The trim removed 6 bases at V and 4 bases at J, leaving 8 bases unmatched. The CDR3 has 15 amino acids. Germline values: CDR1 MNHEY, CDR2 SVGAGI. The CDR3 loop is CASRRTGGGGETQYF. CDR3 nucleotide sequence: TGTGCCAGCAGACGGACAGGGGGAGGAGGAGAGACCCAGTACTTC.

This clonotype was counted ten times or more. V gene TRBV7-8 combines with J gene TRBJ2-5; the D gene could be TRBD1 or TRBD2 (6 bases each). CDR3 length equals 15 residues. V shed 5 bases and J shed 4 bases, with 17 bases lying between them. CDR1 and CDR2 from the germline V gene are SGHVS and FQNEAQ. In DNA form, the CDR3 reads TGTGCCAGCAGCACCGAAAGAGGGGGGAGAGAGACCCAGTACTTC. Its translation is CASSTERGGRETQYF.

The sample holds many counts of this clonotype. The rearrangement uses TRBV2 and TRBJ2-7; D uncertain. Germline lookup yields CDR1 SNHLY and CDR2 FYNNEI. Trimming cost V 2 bases and J 6 bases, with 8 bases left between them. This CDR3 spans 12 amino acids. The CDR3 DNA is TGTGCCAGCAGTGAATGGTTGGCCGAGCAGTACTTC. It encodes CASSEWLAEQYF.

This clonotype was seen many times. The chain recombines TRBV6-2 or TRBV6-3 with TRBJ1-1, with D perhaps TRBD1 (6 bases). The V and J ends lost 2 bases and 4 bases respectively, with 11 bases between them. The CDR3 sequence is 14 residues long. Germline V lookup: CDR1 MNHEY, CDR2 SVGEGT. CDR3 in amino acids: CASSYAHRATEAFF. In nucleotides, the CDR3 is TGTGCCAGCAGTTACGCGCACAGGGCCACTGAAGCTTTCTTT.

This clonotype was recorded at least ten times. This rearrangement joins TRBV7-8 to TRBJ2-2; D not resolved. V dropped 8 bases and J dropped 1 base, with 14 bases sitting between them. Germline CDR1 reads SGHVS; CDR2 reads FQNEAQ. The CDR3 length is 15 residues. The CDR3: CASRSATGNTGELFF. CDR3 nucleotide sequence: TGTGCCAGCCGATCCGCGACCGGGAACACCGGGGAGCTGTTTTTT.

This clonotype was seen at least ten times. The chain couples TRBV7-9 to TRBJ1-6; perhaps TRBD1 as D (6 bases). Germline V lookup: CDR1 SEHNR, CDR2 FQNEAQ (reference sequence). Trimming removed 3 bases from V and 7 bases from J, with 13 bases in between. The CDR3 spans 15 residues. CDR3 bases: TGTGCCAGCAGCTTCCCTTCAGGGGTAAATTCACCCCTCCACTTT. Its translation is CASSFPSGVNSPLHF.

This clonotype was seen ten or more times. The chain combines TRBV12-3 or TRBV12-4 with TRBJ1-2; 9 bases map to TRBD1. The J segment lost 3 bases and the V segment lost 6 bases, leaving 8 bases of the junction unmatched. The CDR3 extends over 15 amino acids. CDR3 sequence: CASRSGTGLHYGYTF. The CDR3 coding sequence is TGTGCCAGCAGATCCGGGACAGGGCTCCACTATGGCTACACCTTC.

This clonotype was seen at least ten times. V is TRBV5-1 and J is TRBJ1-1; possible D gene TRBD1, 5 bases. Germline V lookup: CDR1 SGHRS, CDR2 YFSETQ. V dropped 0 bases and J dropped 1 base, with 10 bases sitting between them. The CDR3 spans 15 residues. The CDR3 protein is CASSLETQANTEAFF. CDR3 DNA: TGCGCCAGCAGCTTGGAGACACAGGCGAACACTGAAGCTTTCTTT.

Ten or more counts support this clonotype. This chain joins TRBV11-3 and TRBJ2-2; 13 bases are a match to TRBD2. Germline lookup yields CDR1 SGHNT and CDR2 YENEEA. Unmatched junction bases numbered 13, after V lost 5 bases and J lost 4 bases. The CDR3 contains 19 residues. The CDR3 bases are TGTGCCAGCAGCGGCACGACTAGCGGGGGGTCCCGCTCCACCGGGGAGCTGTTTTTT. It codes for CASSGTTSGGSRSTGELFF.

This clonotype was detected many times. The chain is built from TRBV5-1 and TRBJ2-5; 8 bases fit TRBD2. The CDR3 spans 14 residues. J lost 3 bases, V lost 1 base, and 2 bases had no gene match. CDR1 SGHRS and CDR2 YFSETQ come from the germline V gene. CDR3 bases: TGCGCCAGCAGCTTGATCGGGGGGGAAGAGACCCAGTACTTC. Protein sequence: CASSLIGGEETQYF.

This clonotype showed up many times. The genes are TRBV5-1 and TRBJ2-7; D ambiguous. The CDR3 has 13 residues. V gave up 0 bases and J gave up 3 bases, with 7 bases separating them. Per germline, CDR1 SGHRS and CDR2 YFSETQ. The CDR3 DNA follows: TGCGCCAGCAGCTTGGGTTACAACTACGAGCAGTACGTC. Translating gives CASSLGYNYEQYV.

This clonotype showed up many times. The chain is built from TRBV4-3 and TRBJ1-1; no clear D. The ends were cut back, 3 bases at V and 0 bases at J, with 5 bases in the middle. Germline CDR1 is LGHNA and CDR2 is YSLEER. The CDR3 runs to 13 residues. CDR3: CASSHGVNTEAFF. The CDR3 DNA is TGCGCCAGCAGCCACGGAGTGAACACTGAAGCTTTCTTT.

This clonotype was counted ten times or more. As DNA, the CDR3 is TGTGCCAGCAACCAATGGGGCAACAATTCACCCCTCCACTTT. This codes for CASNQWGNNSPLHF. The chain couples TRBV6-2 or TRBV6-3 to TRBJ1-6; D possibly corresponds to TRBD1 (5 bases). The ends were cut back, 7 bases at V and 7 bases at J, with 14 bases in the middle. CDR1 is MNHEY, CDR2 SVGEGT, per germline. The CDR3 runs 14 residues.

This clonotype was seen at least ten times. This chain connects TRBV20-1 to TRBJ2-1; D not resolved. Germline V gene sequence: CDR1 DFQATT, CDR2 SNEGSKA (reference sequence). The CDR3 runs 13 residues. V was cut by 3 bases and J by 4 bases, with 10 bases left in between. The CDR3 loop reads CSASPTHYNEQFF. CDR3 in DNA: TGCAGTGCTAGTCCTACACATTACAATGAGCAGTTCTTC.

This clonotype occurred many times. The chain joins TRBV20-1 to TRBJ2-6, with D possibly called TRBD1 or TRBD2 (5 bases each). V lost 3 bases and J lost 1, with 10 bases in between. The CDR3 is 15 amino acids. The germline V gene has CDR1 DFQATT and CDR2 SNEGSKA (reference sequence). CDR3 loop: CSARGDLSGANVLTF. As DNA, the CDR3 is TGCAGTGCTAGGGGGGACCTTTCTGGGGCCAACGTCCTGACTTTC.

This clonotype was picked up many times. V and J are TRBV5-1 and TRBJ1-2, with a possible D match to TRBD1 (5 bases). Germline-derived CDR1 and CDR2 are SGHRS and YFSETQ. V was trimmed by 5 bases and J by 0 bases, leaving 11 bases between them. This CDR3 region has 14 residues. DNA for the CDR3: TGCGCCAGCAGGTCGGGGCCACCTAACTATGGCTACACCTTC. Translating it yields CASRSGPPNYGYTF.

This clonotype was picked up many times. This chain uses TRBV12-3 or TRBV12-4 with TRBJ1-1; D gene ambiguous. V dropped 6 bases and J dropped 3 bases, with 11 bases sitting between them. This CDR3 has 13 residues. CDR3 DNA: TGTGCCAGCAGAACCGGACTGTACACTGAAGCTTTCTTT. It translates to CASRTGLYTEAFF.